A selection of T cell receptor beta chains follows, all from one sample in a study of cytomegalovirus exposure and HLA in healthy donors. Measured with immunoSEQ multiplex PCR; TCRdb has only the in-frame clones, and not every one. The table has 280,000 or so clones, around nine tenths seen once. Material for sequencing was PBMCs. These receptors originate from a woman aged 18-35 years in good health and CMV-seronegative. Both conserved end residues are part of each CDR3. The D gene is left open where the match is weak. Size values are once, few and many counts, or a class for expanded clones, and some rows have none.

j_call v_call clone_size d_call cdr3_aa cdr3_nt
TRBJ1-4 TRBV5-6 - TRBD1 CASSLGTGNEKLFF TGTGCCAGCAGCTTGGGGACAGGGAATGAAAAACTGTTTTTT
TRBJ1-2 TRBV18 - TRBD1 CASSPERRTGSYGYTF TGTGCCAGCTCACCAGAGCGCAGGACAGGAAGCTATGGCTACACCTTC
TRBJ1-2 TRBV5-5 - - CASETHPAGSNYGYTF TGTGCCAGCGAAACACACCCCGCCGGGTCTAACTATGGCTACACCTTC
TRBJ2-3 TRBV5-1 few TRBD2 CASGSGVGTDTQYF TGCGCCAGCGGAAGCGGGGTAGGCACAGATACGCAGTATTTT
TRBJ1-2 TRBV6-1 - TRBD1 CASAGTGSSPYGYTF TGTGCCAGCGCCGGGACAGGGAGCTCCCCCTATGGCTACACCTTC
TRBJ2-7 TRBV27 - - CASSWSRSSYEQYF TGTGCCAGCAGTTGGTCTCGGAGCTCCTACGAGCAGTACTTC
TRBJ1-2 TRBV6-1 few - CASSEIGDYFNYGYTF TGTGCCAGCAGTGAAATCGGGGACTACTTTAACTATGGCTACACCTTC
TRBJ2-3 TRBV7-2 - - CASSLSGADTQYF TGTGCCAGCAGCTTATCGGGGGCAGATACGCAGTATTTT
TRBJ1-3 TRBV29-1 - - CSVAGRGERTPVGPSGNTIYF TGCAGCGTTGCGGGTCGGGGGGAGAGAACCCCCGTGGGCCCCTCTGGAAACACCATATATTTT
TRBJ1-2 TRBV30 - - CAWTGPQGGYTF TGTGCCTGGACCGGGCCCCAGGGTGGCTACACCTTC
TRBJ2-3 TRBV5-1 - - CASSLVATGTDTQYF TGCGCCAGCAGCTTGGTGGCTACAGGGACAGATACGCAGTATTTT
TRBJ2-2 TRBV18 - TRBD2 CASSPGRVDAGELFF TGTGCCAGCTCACCGGGGAGGGTTGACGCCGGGGAGCTGTTTTTT
TRBJ2-1 TRBV9 - - CASSPARPQAEQFF TGTGCCAGCAGCCCAGCCAGGCCTCAGGCTGAGCAGTTCTTC
TRBJ2-1 TRBV15 - TRBD1 CATSADRVNEQFF TGTGCCACCAGTGCGGACAGGGTCAATGAGCAGTTCTTC
TRBJ2-2 TRBV10-3 - - CAIRLPNTGELFF TGTGCCATCAGACTACCAAACACCGGGGAGCTGTTTTTT
TRBJ2-1 TRBV5-1 - TRBD2 CASSLEGAAGGEQFF TGCGCCAGCAGCTTGGAGGGCGCGGCGGGAGGAGAGCAGTTCTTC
TRBJ1-1 TRBV9 few TRBD1 CASSLNPGQSMNTEAFF TGTGCCAGCAGCTTAAACCCGGGACAGTCCATGAACACTGAAGCTTTCTTT
TRBJ2-3 TRBV7-7 once TRBD2 CASSQLATGTSGGPSTDTQYF TGTGCTAGCAGCCAGCTAGCTACCGGGACTAGCGGGGGGCCTAGCACAGATACGCAGTATTTT
TRBJ2-7 TRBV15 once - CATSRDWGHGGEQYF TGTGCCACCAGCAGAGATTGGGGACACGGAGGCGAGCAGTACTTC
TRBJ1-1 TRBV14 - - CASSQGSVTEAFF TGTGCCAGCAGCCAAGGTTCTGTCACTGAAGCTTTCTTT
TRBJ1-1 TRBV6-4 - TRBD1 CASSDSRGQRVNTEAFF TGTGCCAGCAGTGACTCCAGGGGACAGCGAGTGAACACTGAAGCTTTCTTT
TRBJ1-1 TRBV5-8 - - CASSAYQGGPEAFF TGTGCCAGCAGCGCCTACCAGGGTGGCCCTGAAGCTTTCTTT
TRBJ1-1 TRBV18 - - CASSSLGGGRWNTEAFF TGTGCCAGCTCCTCACTTGGGGGGGGGCGCTGGAACACTGAAGCTTTCTTT
TRBJ2-1 TRBV5-1 once TRBD2 CASSPGTSGGSFNEQFF TGCGCCAGCAGCCCTGGGACTAGCGGGGGGTCTTTCAATGAGCAGTTCTTC
TRBJ1-2 TRBV13 - TRBD1 CASSFSMAPDRVLYGYTF TGTGCCAGCAGCTTTTCAATGGCCCCGGACAGGGTTCTCTATGGCTACACCTTC
TRBJ2-7 TRBV6-1 - TRBD1 CASSTGTGFHEQYF TGTGCCAGCAGCACCGGGACAGGGTTTCACGAGCAGTACTTC
TRBJ2-1 TRBV9 - - CASSPQVAGLGEQFF TGTGCCAGCAGCCCCCAGGTGGCAGGGTTGGGGGAGCAGTTCTTC